Sequencing of this T cell receptor beta chain was carried out in a study of siplizumab effects on memory and regulatory T cells. Germline assignment: CDR1 MNHEY and CDR2 SMNVEV (reference sequence). The CDR3 is 15 amino acids. V shed 0 bases and J shed 1 base, with 7 bases lying between them. TCRdb keeps only in-frame clones here, not all; method: immunoSEQ multiplex PCR. Among around 110,000 clones listed, around 94% were seen once. Study observations and caveats: Controls showed an average of about 27% Treg-derived mappable alloreactive CD4+ clones, while siplizumab showed 60% to 80%. Naive T cells seemed more diverse than memory cells; they also seemed major alloresponse contributors.

Regarding this clone: Its antigen is not identified.

Sequencing input: non-Treg CD4+ T cells sorted from blood. The sequence was obtained from a human donor in good health. The chain has TRBV27 and TRBJ1-5; D remains ambiguous. CDR3 in DNA: TGTGCCAGCAGTTTATCGAGTGGGAGCAATCAGCCCCAGCATTTT. Translation gives CASSLSSGSNQPQHF.